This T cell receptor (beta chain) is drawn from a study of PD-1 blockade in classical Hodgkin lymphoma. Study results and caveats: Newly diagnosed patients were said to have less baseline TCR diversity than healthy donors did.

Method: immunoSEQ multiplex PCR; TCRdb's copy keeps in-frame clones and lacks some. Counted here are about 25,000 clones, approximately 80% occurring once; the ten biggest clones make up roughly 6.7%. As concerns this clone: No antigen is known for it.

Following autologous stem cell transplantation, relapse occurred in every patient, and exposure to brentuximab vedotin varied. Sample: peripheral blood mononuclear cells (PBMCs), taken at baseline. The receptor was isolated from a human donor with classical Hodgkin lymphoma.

CDR3 DNA sequence: TGTGCCAGCCCGGATGGTGGGGTGATGGGACAGCCCCAGCATTTT. Protein product: CASPDGGVMGQPQHF. The chain combines TRBV5-5 with TRBJ1-5; no reliable D call. Germline V lookup: CDR1 SGHKS, CDR2 YYEKEE (reference sequence). The CDR3 is made up of 15 amino acids. V was trimmed by 7 bases and J by 7 bases, leaving 21 bases between them. The complete variable domain, with remaining parts taken from reference TRBV5-5 and TRBJ1-5, reads DAGVTQSPTHLIKTRGQQVTLRCSPISGHKSVSWYQQVLGQGPQFIFQYYEKEERGRGNFPDRFSARQFPNYSSELNVNALLLGDSALYLCASPDGGVMGQPQHFGDGTRLSIL.